This TCR beta chain was captured in a study of molecular identifiers for immune sequencing clone quantification (dated 2018 in TCRdb). Regarding the study in general: For a replicate experiment, RNA from around 20,000 or 99,000 naive CD8 T cells was divided into five aliquots, and four of the five aliquots were sequenced. This methods study benchmarked molecular-identifier clustering-based TCR repertoire sequencing (MIDCIRS) and TCR RNA copy counting, using CD8 T cells to do so. General study outcomes and caveats: Clones above 20 RNA copies held over 97% of molecules in CMV-specific effector cells but under 1% in naive cells. Spiked-in Jurkat TCR RNA equal to a single cell's worth was reported to be detectable even within 1,100,000 naive CD8 T cells. The naive libraries included spiked-in Jurkat TCR RNA (10 copies' worth), and this Jurkat TCR RNA is not part of the donor repertoire. Identical TCR molecules sharing a barcode could cause highly expanded clone sizes to be underestimated. Modeling gave around 2.7 recovered TCR RNA copies per cell versus around 10 by digital PCR, implying approximately 30% capture efficiency. When barcode sub-clustering was omitted, TCR diversity was inflated by chimeric consensus sequences, with chimeras reaching as high as 47%.

This clonotype showed up many times. The target of this receptor is not known. No base quality information exists; no much larger clone differs at one position. CDR1 and CDR2, looked up from the germline V gene (reference sequence), are GTSNPN and SVGIG. Inclusive of the bounding cysteine and phenylalanine, the CDR3 is 11 residues long. Here the CDR3 DNA is all that survives: 33 bases in frame from base 1. Libraries of naive CD8 T cells were generated from about 21,000 to 970,000 sorted cells, with 10%, 30% or 50% of the purified RNA used. Naive CD8 T cells, defined as CD8+CD4-CCR7+CD45RA+, were FACS-sorted into RLT Plus buffer on a BD FACSAria II. Nine to eleven TCR copies' worth of Jurkat RNA were spiked into roughly 17,000-1,100,000 naive CD8 T cell samples to test detection sensitivity. CD8 T cells were enriched with RosetteSep CD8+ T Cell Enrichment Cocktail and Ficoll-Paque, followed by ACK red cell lysis.

Libraries were made using PCR. Reads for this sample came from a NextSeq 500. Bulk TCR libraries were made following a previously described method, with the TCR primers given in Table S5. The Qiagen AllPrep DNA/RNA kit was used to purify total RNA. Before analysis, reads from multiple sequencing runs of one library were combined. On the study's bioinformatics: Reads were retained only if their TCR constant sequence matched exactly, and those retained reads were trimmed to 150 nt and grouped according to their 12-nt molecular barcodes. Reads inside each barcode group were sub-clustered using a 15% Levenshtein threshold, and a quality-weighted consensus sequence was constructed for each RNA molecule. Non-functional sequences were discarded, and so were lower-count sequences lying one edit away from another sequence. Barcode sub-clusters with fewer than 20% of the maximum read count were removed, based on fitting two negative binomial distributions. TCRdb passed the public sequencing reads through fastp at Q25 and MiXCR, retaining productive beta sequences. Every entry covers one CDR3 protein and lists the most common genes and DNA from its rows. The V and J calls here are based on TCRdb, not the publication. This sample lists about 320,000 distinct CDR3 sequences; roughly 24% were detected once. In total, the top ten clones hold 0.7% to 0.95% of the sample.

In this chain, TRBV30 is recombined with TRBJ1-1, and possibly TRBD1, on 5 matching bases. Sequencing was performed on naive CD8+ T cells from blood, with Jurkat cell RNA spiked in. The cell subset or site label on this specimen signifies: FACS-sorted CD8+CD4-CCR7+CD45RA+ naive T cells. The source is a human donor in good health. Some libraries in this study had Jurkat cell RNA spiked in. This receptor has the CDR3 CAAGAGGEAFF. The sequenced DNA is TGTGCTGCAGGCGCGGGGGGTGAAGCTTTCTTT.